This TCR beta chain emerged from a study of blood T cell repertoires in COVID-19. Study overall: Acute and convalescent COVID-19 samples came from the United States, Italy and Spain. The analysed material was cDNA or gDNA that came from T cells, B-cell-depleted T cells, or PBMCs.

As originally analysed: Using reference gene primer amplification, nucleated cell counts were estimated. TCRdb keeps only in-frame clones here, not all; method: immunoSEQ multiplex PCR. D and trimming were read from the DNA, whereas the V and J calls and clone size are those reported in that table. The top ten hold around 6.5% of the sample, which has approximately 230,000 clones, approximately 90% seen once. Germline-derived CDR1 and CDR2 are SEHNR and FQNEAQ (reference sequence). The CDR3 contains 14 residues. The ends were cut back, 5 bases at V and 4 bases at J, with 14 bases in the middle. Seattle enrolled patients during active infection and tracked them longitudinally.

The sequencing input was peripheral blood. The TCR was taken from a woman aged 25-40 years with COVID-19, enrolled during active disease. The V call is TRBV7-9, the J call TRBJ1-2, with TRBD1 as a possible D gene (6 bases). The CDR3 DNA reads as TGTGCCAGCAGCATCACCCCAGGGGCCTATGGCTACACCTTC. Translation gives CASSITPGAYGYTF.